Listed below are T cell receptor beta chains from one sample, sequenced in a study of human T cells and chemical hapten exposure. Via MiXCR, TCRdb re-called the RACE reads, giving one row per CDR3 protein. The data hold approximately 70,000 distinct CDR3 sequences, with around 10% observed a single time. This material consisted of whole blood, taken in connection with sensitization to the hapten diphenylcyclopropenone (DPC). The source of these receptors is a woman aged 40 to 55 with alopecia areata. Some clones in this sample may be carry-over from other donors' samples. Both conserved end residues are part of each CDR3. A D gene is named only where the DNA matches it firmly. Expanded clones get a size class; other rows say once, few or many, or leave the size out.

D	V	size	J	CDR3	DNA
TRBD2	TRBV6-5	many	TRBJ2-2	CASSRAGGPIGELFF	TGTGCCAGCAGTCGAGCGGGGGGGCCCATCGGGGAGCTGTTTTTT
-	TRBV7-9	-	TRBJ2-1	CASSRRGIEQFF	TGTGCCAGCAGCAGACGCGGTATTGAGCAGTTCTTC
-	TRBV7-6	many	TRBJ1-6	CASSLGGRVNSPLHF	TGTGCCAGCAGCTTGGGGGGACGGGTTAATTCACCCCTCCACTTT
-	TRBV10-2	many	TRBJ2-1	CASSEGPNYNEQFF	TGCGCCAGCAGTGAGGGCCCTAACTACAATGAGCAGTTCTTC
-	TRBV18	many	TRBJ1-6	CASSPRLGDNSPLHF	TGTGCCAGCTCACCCAGGCTGGGTGACAATTCACCCCTCCACTTT
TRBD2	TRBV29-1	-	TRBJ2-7	CSATSGGAYEQYF	TGCAGCGCAACTAGCGGGGGGGCCTACGAGCAGTACTTC
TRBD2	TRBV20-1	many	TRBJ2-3	CSASTSGRPDTQYF	TGCAGTGCATCGACTAGCGGGAGGCCAGATACGCAGTATTTT
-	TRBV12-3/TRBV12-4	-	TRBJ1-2	CASSRREGPGGYTF	TGTGCCAGCAGCAGAAGGGAGGGACCTGGGGGCTACACCTTC
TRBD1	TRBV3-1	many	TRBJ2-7	CASSLARQGHEQYF	TGTGCCAGCAGCCTGGCGAGACAGGGTCACGAGCAGTACTTC
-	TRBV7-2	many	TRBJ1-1	CASSLVQSGGSEAFF	TGTGCCAGCAGCTTAGTTCAATCAGGTGGGTCCGAAGCTTTCTTT
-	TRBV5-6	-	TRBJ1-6	CASSSMDRSDNSPLHF	TGTGCCAGCAGCTCAATGGACAGATCCGATAATTCACCCCTCCACTTT
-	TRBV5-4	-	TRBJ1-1	CASSLLGRTEAFF	TGTGCCAGCAGCTTGCTCGGGAGGACTGAAGCTTTCTTT
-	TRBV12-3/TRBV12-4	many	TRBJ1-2	CASSLQGSSNDGYTF	TGTGCCAGCAGTCTCCAAGGGTCTTCTAACGATGGCTACACCTTC
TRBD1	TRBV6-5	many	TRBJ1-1	CASSYSRTGDTEAFF	TGTGCCAGCAGTTACTCCCGGACAGGGGACACTGAAGCTTTCTTT
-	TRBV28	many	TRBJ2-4	CASSLFGQGKGNIQYF	TGTGCCAGCAGTTTGTTCGGGCAGGGTAAAGGAAACATTCAGTACTTC
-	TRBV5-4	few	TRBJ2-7	CASSPRDHEQYF	TGTGCCAGCAGCCCAAGGGATCACGAGCAGTACTTC